These T cell receptor beta chains were read from a single sample in a study of post-analysis software for immune sequencing data. Each CDR3 protein is one row after TCRdb ran MiXCR on the PCR reads. The sample has 650,000 to 850,000 distinct CDR3 sequences; roughly 50% are singletons. Specimen: blood. These receptors were taken from a girl aged 5-17 years with multiple sclerosis. The CDR3 runs from the conserved cysteine through the conserved F or W. A D gene is named only where the DNA matches it firmly. Size tells how often a clone was seen (once, few, many) or the class of an expanded clone, and some rows leave it out.

j_call | clone_size | d_call | v_call | cdr3_nt | cdr3_aa
TRBJ2-1 | - | TRBD1 | TRBV7-6 | TGTGCCAGCAGCGGCGGGACAGGGGGCAATGAGCAGTTCTTC | CASSGGTGGNEQFF
TRBJ1-5 | - | - | TRBV28 | TGTGCCAGCAGTTTATTCTCGGGAGGGGGAAGCAATCAGCCCCAGCATTTT | CASSLFSGGGSNQPQHF
TRBJ2-7 | few | - | TRBV9 | TGTGCCAGCAGCGTAGACTCTGCCTCCTACGAGCAGTACTTC | CASSVDSASYEQYF
TRBJ2-3 | few | TRBD2 | TRBV10-2 | TGCGCCACCAAACAACTAGCGGGAGGGACAGATACGCAGTATTTT | CATKQLAGGTDTQYF
TRBJ1-1 | few | - | TRBV6-5 | TGTGCCAGCAGTCGGGGCTTTGAAGCTTTCTTT | CASSRGFEAFF
TRBJ2-3 | - | TRBD2 | TRBV7-2 | TGTGCCAGCAGCTCTTTAGCGGGAGAGCATTCAGATACGCAGTATTTT | CASSSLAGEHSDTQYF
TRBJ2-1 | - | TRBD2 | TRBV20-1 | TGCAGTGTACCCGGTCGGCGCGGGGGTTACAATGAGCAGTTCTTC | CSVPGRRGGYNEQFF
TRBJ1-5 | - | - | TRBV20-1 | TGCAGTGCTGCGGACAGAAATCAGCCCCAGCATTTT | CSAADRNQPQHF
TRBJ2-1 | few | TRBD2 | TRBV11-2 | TGTGCCAGCAGCCCGCGCCACAAGACTAGCGGGAGATCCTACAATGAGCAGTTCTTC | CASSPRHKTSGRSYNEQFF
TRBJ1-1 | few | TRBD1 | TRBV6-5 | TGTGCCAGCAGCTACAGGGGGAGGATGTACACTGAAGCTTTCTTT | CASSYRGRMYTEAFF
TRBJ2-3 | - | - | TRBV20-1 | TGCAGTGCTAGAGATCTCTATAGCGGTCCGAGCACAGATACGCAGTATTTT | CSARDLYSGPSTDTQYF